The TCR beta chain under discussion was sequenced for a study of CD8+ T cells in alopecia areata. This clone came up a few times. This CDR3 has 12 residues. Per the germline V gene, CDR1 is MDHEN and CDR2 is SYDVKM. Trimming removed 3 bases from V and 1 base from J, with 4 bases in between. Following extraction, RNA underwent reverse transcription to cDNA, which served as the sequencing template. Data came from immunoSEQ multiplex PCR; TCRdb stores just in-frame clones and leaves some out. Of 130,000 to 150,000 clones listed, 45% to 60% were seen once; the top ten hold approximately 0.99%. The receptor's source is a human donor with alopecia areata. The sample here was CD4+ T cells sorted from blood, taken at week 0. The chain links TRBV28 to TRBJ2-7; D gene ambiguous. The CDR3 nucleotides read TGTGCCAGCAGTTTTCTGTCCTACGAGCAGTACTTC. This encodes CASSFLSYEQYF.